The 26 T cell receptor beta chains below were found in one sample sequenced in a study of CD8+CD57+ T cells in acquired aplastic anemia. Patients sequenced had flow cytometry evidence of CD8+CD57+ cell expansion. Genomic DNA constituted the template upon which TCR beta VDJ and CDR3 profiling was performed. TCRdb used MiXCR to reprocess the reads, holding one entry per CDR3 protein. This sample has approximately 80,000 distinct CDR3 sequences, with 70% found just once. The sample was sorted CD4+, CD8+, or CD8+CD57+ T cells (not recorded which) from PBMCs. These receptor sequences come from a human donor with aplastic anemia.

CDR3 nucleotide sequence: TGTGCCAGCAGCGTCAGGGAGTACCAAGAGACCCAGTACTTC. Amino acid sequence: CASSVREYQETQYF. The chain employs TRBV9 and TRBJ2-5; D might be TRBD1 or TRBD2, each matching 5 bases. Deletions cut 2 bases from V and 0 bases from J, with 8 bases between. This CDR3 spans 14 amino acids. Germline CDR1 reads SGDLS; CDR2 reads YYNGEE.

The rearrangement uses TRBV19 and TRBJ1-5; 7 positions match TRBD1. CDR1 and CDR2 from the germline V gene are LNHDA and SQIVND (reference sequence). The CDR3 runs to 17 residues. V lost 1 base and J lost 1; bases outside the gene matches: 7. The CDR3 reads CASSIARGGLSNQPQHF. The CDR3 DNA reads as TGTGCCAGTAGTATAGCCCGAGGGGGCTTGAGCAATCAGCCCCAGCATTTT.

The V and J genes are TRBV2 and TRBJ2-7; a possible D gene is TRBD2 (6 bases). CDR1 is SNHLY and CDR2 is FYNNEI in the germline V gene. CDR3 length: 14 residues. Between the trimmed V and J ends, which lost 4 bases and 0 bases, there was a span of 10 bases. The CDR3 nucleotides read TGTGCCAGCAGTGGGGGGACTTACTCCTACGAGCAGTACTTC. Its translation: CASSGGTYSYEQYF.

This clonotype has a handful of counts. The chain carries TRBV7-8 and TRBJ1-3, with 7 bases identical to TRBD1. CDR1 is SGHVS and CDR2 is FQNEAQ in the germline V gene. CDR3 length equals 14 residues. J gave up 2 bases and V 3 bases, and 1 base lay outside the gene matches. The CDR3 loop reads CASSLGTAGNTIYF. CDR3 bases: TGTGCCAGCAGCTTGGGGACAGCTGGAAACACCATATATTTT.

With respect to this clonotype: A much larger clone sits a single nucleotide away, making a read error possible. Written as DNA, the CDR3 is TGTGCCAGCAGCTTGGGTGGGATTGTAGAGACCCAGTGCTTC. Translating it yields CASSLGGIVETQCF. The chain links TRBV5-6 to TRBJ2-5; D unresolved. This CDR3 is built from 14 residues. Germline loops: CDR1 SGHDT, CDR2 YYEEEE.

The chain joins TRBV20-1 to TRBJ2-1; D perhaps matches TRBD2 (6 bases). The ends were cut back, 4 bases at V and 4 bases at J, with 17 bases in the middle. CDR3 size: 15 residues. The germline V gene encodes CDR1 DFQATT and CDR2 SNEGSKA (reference sequence). The CDR3 DNA follows: TGCAGTGCTAAAAGTTGGCTAGCGCAATACAATGAGCAGTTCTTC. It is translated as CSAKSWLAQYNEQFF.

The V call is TRBV11-1, the J call TRBJ2-1, with 9 bases that match TRBD2. Germline V gives CDR1 SGHAT, CDR2 FQDESV (reference sequence). After removal of 6 bases from V and 2 bases from J, the junction contained 8 bases not matched to a gene. The CDR3 loop spans 16 amino acids. The CDR3 DNA is TGTGCCAGCAGTCATAGGCTAGCGGGACCCTACAATGAGCAGTTCTTC. Encoded protein: CASSHRLAGPYNEQFF.

The chain is built from TRBV2 and TRBJ2-5, with TRBD2 matching 10 bases. Germline lookup yields CDR1 SNHLY and CDR2 FYNNEI. This CDR3 comprises 14 residues. V was clipped by 4 bases and J by 5 bases; unmatched bases: 4. The CDR3 coding sequence is TGTGCCAGCAGTGCTTCTAGCGGGGGTGAGACCCAGTACTTC. It codes for CASSASSGGETQYF. Variable domain in full (rest from reference TRBV2 and TRBJ2-5): EPEVTQTPSHQVTQMGQEVILRCVPISNHLYFYWYRQILGQKVEFLVSFYNNEISEKSEIFDDQFSVERPDGSNFTLKIRSTKLEDSAMYFCASSASSGGETQYFGPGTRLLVL.

The V call is TRBV27, the J call TRBJ2-7; 7 bases match TRBD1. V was clipped by 7 bases and J by 2 bases; unmatched bases: 8. Germline CDR1 is MNHEY and CDR2 is SMNVEV (reference sequence). This CDR3 contains 14 residues. The CDR3 nucleotides read TGTGCCAGCACCGAGCAAACAGGGGCCTACGAGCAGTACTTC. Protein product: CASTEQTGAYEQYF.

This clonotype was seen many times. The rearrangement joins TRBV2 to TRBJ1-4; D uncertain. The germline V gene encodes CDR1 SNHLY and CDR2 FYNNEI. V dropped 3 bases and J dropped 8 bases, with 16 bases sitting between them. The CDR3 contains 15 residues. The CDR3 reads CASSEKSSSREKLFF. For the CDR3, the DNA is TGTGCCAGCAGTGAGAAGAGTTCCAGTAGGGAAAAACTGTTTTTT.

V gene TRBV9 combines with J gene TRBJ2-3; 12 positions agree with TRBD2. CDR1 and CDR2 (germline): SGDLS, YYNGEE. The trim removed 4 bases at V and 0 bases at J, leaving 6 bases unmatched. There are 17 residues in the CDR3. The CDR3 DNA reads TGTGCCAGCAGCCAAACCGGGACTAGCGGGAGCACAGATACGCAGTATTTT. Its translation: CASSQTGTSGSTDTQYF.

This chain connects TRBV2 to TRBJ1-5; tentative D call: TRBD1 (5 bases). With 5 bases removed from V and 7 bases from J, the gap between germline ends came to 15 bases. CDR3 size: 14 residues. Germline loops: CDR1 SNHLY, CDR2 FYNNEI. CDR3: CASSIGVAGQPQHF. The CDR3 DNA follows: TGTGCCAGCAGTATCGGGGTTGCAGGGCAGCCCCAGCATTTT. The full variable domain, with the rest looked up from reference TRBV2 and TRBJ1-5, is EPEVTQTPSHQVTQMGQEVILRCVPISNHLYFYWYRQILGQKVEFLVSFYNNEISEKSEIFDDQFSVERPDGSNFTLKIRSTKLEDSAMYFCASSIGVAGQPQHFGDGTRLSIL.

J is TRBJ2-3 and V is TRBV20-1, with 10 nucleotides matching TRBD2. Per germline, CDR1 DFQATT and CDR2 SNEGSKA (reference sequence). V gave up 5 bases and J gave up 3 bases; unmatched junction bases: 8. The CDR3 sequence is 15 residues long. The CDR3 sequence is CSAPGAGGRTDTQYF. The CDR3 DNA reads as TGCAGTGCTCCTGGAGCGGGGGGGCGGACAGATACGCAGTATTTT.

This chain links TRBV19 with TRBJ2-7; D remains ambiguous. The germline V gene encodes CDR1 LNHDA and CDR2 SQIVND (reference sequence). Deletions cut 4 bases from V and 6 bases from J, with 13 bases between. The CDR3 runs 13 residues. The CDR3 loop is CASSTDVWAEQYF. The CDR3 bases are TGTGCCAGTAGTACCGACGTGTGGGCCGAGCAGTACTTC.

This chain links TRBV7-2 with TRBJ2-3, with D perhaps matching TRBD1 (5 bases). The CDR3 is 13 residues long. CDR1 and CDR2 from the germline V gene are SGHTA and FQGNSA. Trimming cost V 2 bases and J 3 bases, with 6 bases left between them. In nucleotides, the CDR3 is TGTGCCAGCAGCTTACAGGGAACAGATACGCAGTATTTT. Translation: CASSLQGTDTQYF.

The chain employs TRBV19 and TRBJ1-1; D is undetermined. V lost 5 bases and J 0 bases, leaving 10 bases between the germline ends. The CDR3 has 14 residues. Germline V gives CDR1 LNHDA, CDR2 SQIVND (reference sequence). The CDR3 sequence is CASSVWAVNTEAFF. The CDR3 DNA follows: TGTGCCAGTAGTGTCTGGGCGGTGAACACTGAAGCTTTCTTT.

This chain links TRBV7-9 with TRBJ2-2; D is unresolved. The CDR3 covers 13 residues. V lost 5 bases to trimming and J lost 5 bases, with 9 bases between them. Germline assignment: CDR1 SEHNR and CDR2 FQNEAQ (reference sequence). The chain's CDR3 is CASSRSRTGELFF. The CDR3 bases are TGTGCCAGCAGCCGGTCACGGACCGGGGAGCTGTTTTTT.

CDR3 bases: TGTGCCAGTAGTACCCGCCGGGACAGGGGGTCCGGTCAGCCCCAGCATTTT. Translated, it gives CASSTRRDRGSGQPQHF. The chain joins TRBV19 to TRBJ1-5; 11 positions match TRBD1. The CDR3 loop spans 17 amino acids. CDR1 LNHDA and CDR2 SQIVND come from the germline V gene (reference sequence). V trimming: 4 bases; J trimming: 6 bases; junction bases outside the gene matches: 11.

This clonotype has a handful of counts. The chain joins TRBV29-1 to TRBJ2-7; D perhaps matches TRBD1 (5 bases). Germline V gene data show CDR1 as SQVTM and CDR2 as ANQGSEA. The germline V and J ends were trimmed by 6 bases and 6 bases, with 12 bases remaining between them. The CDR3 runs to 11 residues. The chain's CDR3 is CSVFQGGEQYF. The CDR3 DNA sequence: TGCAGCGTATTCCAGGGCGGCGAGCAGTACTTC.

The table lists this clonotype with a count of one. V is TRBV19 and J is TRBJ2-5; TRBD1 or TRBD2 may be the D gene (6 bases each). Germline V gene data show CDR1 as LNHDA and CDR2 as SQIVND (reference sequence). V gave up 5 bases and J gave up 1 base, with 17 bases separating them. The CDR3 sequence is 16 residues long. The CDR3 DNA follows: TGTGCCAGTAGTTCGCAGGGGAGGTGGGGCCAAGAGACCCAGTACTTC. Encoded protein: CASSSQGRWGQETQYF.

This clonotype was detected a few times. The chain recombines TRBV19 with TRBJ1-2; 7 nucleotides match TRBD1. V was clipped by 6 bases and J by 5 bases; unmatched bases: 6. In germline, CDR1 is LNHDA, CDR2 SQIVND (reference sequence). The CDR3 spans 13 residues. CDR3 sequence reads: CASSTGQIYGYTF. The CDR3, as DNA: TGTGCCAGTAGCACGGGACAGATATATGGCTACACCTTC.

The chain is built from TRBV7-8 and TRBJ2-5, with 8 bases identical to TRBD1. CDR1 and CDR2 from the germline V gene are SGHVS and FQNEAQ. Trimming at V came to 5 bases and at J to 4 bases, leaving 3 bases not matched to a gene. CDR3 length equals 13 residues. The CDR3 region is CASSRTGLETQYF. The CDR3 DNA follows: TGTGCCAGCAGCCGGACAGGGCTAGAGACCCAGTACTTC.

This chain uses TRBV7-2 with TRBJ1-4, with D tentatively TRBD1 (6 bases). CDR1 is SGHTA and CDR2 is FQGNSA in the germline V gene. There are 14 residues in the CDR3. V was clipped by 1 base and J by 7 bases, with 10 bases between them. The CDR3 DNA reads as TGTGCCAGCAGCTTAGACAGGGTCGGTGAAAAACTGTTTTTT. Its translation: CASSLDRVGEKLFF.

Here the CDR3 DNA reads TGTGCCAGCAGTGGACCCACACCAAACACTGAAGCTTTCTTT. Its translation: CASSGPTPNTEAFF. The chain employs TRBV25-1 and TRBJ1-1; D is unclear. Germline V CDR1 and CDR2: MGHDK, SYGVNS. The CDR3 covers 14 residues. V was shortened by 4 bases and J by 2 bases, with 11 bases between the two germline ends.

The gene calls are TRBV20-1 and TRBJ2-7; D is perhaps TRBD1 or TRBD2 (5 bases each). The V end was cut by 4 bases, the J end by 3 bases, with 16 bases between. The CDR3 extends over 14 amino acids. Germline CDR1 reads DFQATT; CDR2 reads SNEGSKA (reference sequence). The CDR3 is CSAKGRDRHYEQYF. The DNA for the CDR3 is TGCAGTGCTAAAGGCCGGGACCGCCACTACGAGCAGTACTTC.

A word on this clonotype: The junction does not match germline at one end; this may be a read error. This chain links TRBV7-6 with TRBJ2-5; 12 positions agree with TRBD2. This CDR3 has 18 amino acids. Germline CDR1 SGHVS, CDR2 FNYEAQ. The CDR3 region has the DNA TGTGCTAGCAGCTTCAACCCGACTAGCGGGAGCGGGGGAGAGACCCAGTACTTC. Its protein is CASSFNPTSGSGGETQYF.